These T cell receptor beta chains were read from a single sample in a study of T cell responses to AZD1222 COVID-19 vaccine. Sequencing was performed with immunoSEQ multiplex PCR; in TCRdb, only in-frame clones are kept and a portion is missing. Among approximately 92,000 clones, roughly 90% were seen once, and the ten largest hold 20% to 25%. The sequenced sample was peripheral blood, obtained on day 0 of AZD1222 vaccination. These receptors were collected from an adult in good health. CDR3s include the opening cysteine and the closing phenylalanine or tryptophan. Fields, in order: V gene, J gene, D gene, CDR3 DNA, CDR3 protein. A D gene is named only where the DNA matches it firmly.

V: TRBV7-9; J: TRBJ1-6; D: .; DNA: TGTGCCAGCAGCCCCTCGACCCAAAATTCACCCCTCCACTTT; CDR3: CASSPSTQNSPLHF
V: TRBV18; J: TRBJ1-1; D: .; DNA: TGTGCCAGCTCACCCGTTACAGGGAACACTGAAGCTTTCTTT; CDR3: CASSPVTGNTEAFF
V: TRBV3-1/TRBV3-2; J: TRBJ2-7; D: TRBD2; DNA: TGTGCCAGCAGCCCCACGGGACTAGCGGATACCTACGAGCAGTACTTC; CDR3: CASSPTGLADTYEQYF
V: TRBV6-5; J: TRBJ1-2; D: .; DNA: TGTGCCAGCAGCCTCTCTACTAACTATGGCTACACCTTC; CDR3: CASSLSTNYGYTF
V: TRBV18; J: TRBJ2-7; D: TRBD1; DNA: TGTGCCAGCTCACCGGACAGGGCATACGAGCAGTACTTC; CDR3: CASSPDRAYEQYF
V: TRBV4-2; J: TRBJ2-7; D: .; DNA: TGTGCCAGCAGCCAAGATCCCTCCAGGGGGGGTCAGTACTTC; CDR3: CASSQDPSRGGQYF
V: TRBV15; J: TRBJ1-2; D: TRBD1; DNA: TGTGCCACCGGCAAGACAGGGGACATCTATGGCTACACCTTC; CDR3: CATGKTGDIYGYTF
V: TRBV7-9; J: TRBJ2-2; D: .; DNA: TGTGCGGGCGGGGAGCTGTTTTTT; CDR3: CAGGELFF
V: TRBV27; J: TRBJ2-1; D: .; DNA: TGTGCCAGCAGCAGCTACCGGGGCTACAATGAGCAGTTCTTC; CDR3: CASSSYRGYNEQFF
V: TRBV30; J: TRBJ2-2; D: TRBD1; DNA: TGTGCCTGGAATAGGGACAGAACCGGGGAGCTGTTTTTT; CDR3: CAWNRDRTGELFF
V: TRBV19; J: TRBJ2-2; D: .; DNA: TGTGCCAGTAGTATACGGGGCCCGACCGCGAACACCGGGGAGCTGTTTTTT; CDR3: CASSIRGPTANTGELFF
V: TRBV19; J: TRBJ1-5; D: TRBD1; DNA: TGTGCCAGTAGGAGGGACAGGGCGGGCAATCAGCCCCAGCATTTT; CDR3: CASRRDRAGNQPQHF
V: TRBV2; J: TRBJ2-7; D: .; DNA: TGTGCCAGCAGTGAAGCGATCGACGGTTACGAGCAGTACTTC; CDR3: CASSEAIDGYEQYF
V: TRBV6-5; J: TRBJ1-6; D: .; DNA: TGTGCCAGCAGACGCGCGACGCATAATTCACCCCTCCACTTT; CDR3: CASRRATHNSPLHF
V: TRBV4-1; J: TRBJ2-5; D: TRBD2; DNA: TGCGCCAGCAGCCAAGGGACTAGCGGGGGACCTTACCAAGAGACCCAGTACTTC; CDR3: CASSQGTSGGPYQETQYF
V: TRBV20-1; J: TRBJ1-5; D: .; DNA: TGCAGTGCTAGTTGGGGAGAATCAGTGCCCCAGCATTTT; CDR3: CSASWGESVPQHF
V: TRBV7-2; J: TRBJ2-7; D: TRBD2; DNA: TGTGCCAGCAGCTTAGTAGGTAGCGGGGGGCCTCCCTTCTACGAGCAGTACTTC; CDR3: CASSLVGSGGPPFYEQYF
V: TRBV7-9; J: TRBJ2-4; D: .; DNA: TGTGCCAGCAGCCAGCCTCAGGGTTCCATTCAGTACTTC; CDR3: CASSQPQGSIQYF
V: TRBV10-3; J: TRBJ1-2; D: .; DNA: TGTGCAAGTGGGGAGATTGGCTATGGCTACACCTTC; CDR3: CASGEIGYGYTF
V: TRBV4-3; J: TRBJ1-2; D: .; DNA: TGCGCCAGCAGCCAAGATGTGGGGGCAGTCCGGGGGAACTATGGCTACACCTTC; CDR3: CASSQDVGAVRGNYGYTF
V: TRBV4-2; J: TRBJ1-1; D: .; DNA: TGTGCCAGCAGCCAACACTATCGGGACACCACTGAAGCTTTCTTT; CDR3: CASSQHYRDTTEAFF
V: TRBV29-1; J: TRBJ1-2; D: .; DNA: TGCAGCGTTCAAGGAAGGGCGGGTAACTATGGCTACACCTTC; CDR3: CSVQGRAGNYGYTF
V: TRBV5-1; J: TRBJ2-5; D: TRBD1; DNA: TGCGCCAGCAGCTTGGGTCCCGCAGGGGGTCAAGAGACCCAGTACTTC; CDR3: CASSLGPAGGQETQYF